This T cell receptor beta chain was sequenced in a study of T cell changes during pregnancy in multiple sclerosis. In germline, CDR1 is MNHEY, CDR2 SMNVEV (reference sequence). The CDR3 runs 19 residues. Trimming at V came to 1 base and at J to 0 bases, leaving 9 bases not matched to a gene. Repertoires were generated with immunoSEQ multiplex PCR, while TCRdb's copy carries only in-frame clones and drops some. The sample has under 50,000 clones; about 92% are singletons. The source material was CD8+ T cells from peripheral blood mononuclear cells, sampled in the third trimester of pregnancy. The receptor was derived from a female donor with multiple sclerosis, enrolled in a pregnancy study. The genes are TRBV27 and TRBJ2-3; 11 bases fit TRBD2. In DNA form, the CDR3 reads TGTGCCAGCAGTTTATACTTTCTAGCGGGGGGCTCTAGCACAGATACGCAGTATTTT. Translation gives CASSLYFLAGGSSTDTQYF.